These T cell receptor beta chains were read from a single sample in a study of T cell changes during pregnancy in multiple sclerosis. Method: immunoSEQ multiplex PCR; TCRdb's copy keeps in-frame clones and lacks some. The sample contains approximately 83,000 clones, 85% to 95% of which appear only once. The material was peripheral blood, obtained in the third trimester of pregnancy. These receptor sequences come from a female donor with multiple sclerosis, enrolled in a pregnancy study. Both conserved end residues are part of each CDR3.

V	length	CDR3
TRBV15	16	CATSFGLAGNQETQYF
TRBV29-1	12	CSVEESGYEQYF
TRBV28	17	CASSFWGLAGAGNEQYF
TRBV5-6	14	CASSLDRVIYGYTF
TRBV6-5	15	CASTSYYRGSTEAFF
TRBV5-1	13	CASSFGQGNEQYF
TRBV7-7	15	CASSLSMLGEETQYF
TRBV6-5	13	CASSMGGNQPQHF
TRBV27	14	CAGAMSATNEKLFF
TRBV2	12	CAGGRVTYEQYF
TRBV7-9	14	CASSLAGGLNEQFF
TRBV28	15	CASSRDGRVSGELFF
TRBV9	17	CASSVYIGEAGGYAYTF
TRBV28	14	CASYTGYSYNEQFF
TRBV28	11	CASSQRETQYF
TRBV27	17	CASSLLDEGEGNQPQHF
TRBV9	15	CASSVEPGSSYEQYF
TRBV19	22	CASSIRLLGLAGGSGSYNEQFF
TRBV6-5	13	CASSPRQVGGYTF
TRBV25-1	15	CASSDYGTGSYEQYF
TRBV27	14	CASSFTSLTGELFF
TRBV5-1	15	CASSLGDRATGELFF
TRBV18	14	CASSPNRGLGEQFF
TRBV19	16	CASSITVGGSQATQYF
TRBV9	12	CASSAPGVEQFF
TRBV11-2	14	CASRESRLADTQYF
TRBV12-5	14	CASGLTGATDTQYF